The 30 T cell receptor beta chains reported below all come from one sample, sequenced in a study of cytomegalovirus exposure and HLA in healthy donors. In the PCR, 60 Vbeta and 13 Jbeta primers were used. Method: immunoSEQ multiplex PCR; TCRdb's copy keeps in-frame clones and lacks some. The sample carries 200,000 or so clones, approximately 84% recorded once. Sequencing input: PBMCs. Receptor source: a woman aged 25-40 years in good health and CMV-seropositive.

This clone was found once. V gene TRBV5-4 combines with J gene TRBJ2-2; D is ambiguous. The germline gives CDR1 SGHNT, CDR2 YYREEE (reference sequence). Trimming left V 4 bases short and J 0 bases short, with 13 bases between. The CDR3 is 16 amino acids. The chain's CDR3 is CASSPTRSANTGELFF. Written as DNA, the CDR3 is TGTGCCAGCAGCCCCACACGGAGTGCGAACACCGGGGAGCTGTTTTTT.

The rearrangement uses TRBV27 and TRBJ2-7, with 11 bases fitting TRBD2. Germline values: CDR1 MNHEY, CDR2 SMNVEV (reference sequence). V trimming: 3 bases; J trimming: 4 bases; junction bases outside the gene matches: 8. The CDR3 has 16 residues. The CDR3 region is CASSLIRLAGTYEQYF. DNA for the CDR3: TGTGCCAGCAGTTTGATCAGACTAGCGGGAACTTACGAGCAGTACTTC.

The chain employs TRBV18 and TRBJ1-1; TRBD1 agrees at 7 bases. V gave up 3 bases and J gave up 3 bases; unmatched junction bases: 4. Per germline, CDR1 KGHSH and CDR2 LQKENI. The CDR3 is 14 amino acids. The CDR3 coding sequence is TGTGCCAGCTCACCGGACAGGATGTACACTGAAGCTTTCTTT. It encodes CASSPDRMYTEAFF.

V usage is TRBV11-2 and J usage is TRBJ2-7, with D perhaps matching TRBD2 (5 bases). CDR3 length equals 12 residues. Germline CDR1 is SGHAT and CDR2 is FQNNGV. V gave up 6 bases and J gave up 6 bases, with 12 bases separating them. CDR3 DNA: TGTGCCAGCAGAAAGGACGGGGTCGAGCAGTACTTC. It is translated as CASRKDGVEQYF.

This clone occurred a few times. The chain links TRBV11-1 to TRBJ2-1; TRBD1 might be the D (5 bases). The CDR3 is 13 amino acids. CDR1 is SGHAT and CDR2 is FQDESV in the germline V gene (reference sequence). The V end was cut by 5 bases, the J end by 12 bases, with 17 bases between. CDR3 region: CASSPSAQQGQFF. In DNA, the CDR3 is TGTGCCAGCAGCCCCTCGGCTCAGCAGGGGCAGTTCTTC.

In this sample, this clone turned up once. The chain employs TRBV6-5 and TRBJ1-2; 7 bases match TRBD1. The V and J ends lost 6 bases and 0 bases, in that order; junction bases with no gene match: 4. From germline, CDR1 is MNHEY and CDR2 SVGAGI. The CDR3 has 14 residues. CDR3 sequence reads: CASSRGQANYGYTF. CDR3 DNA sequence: TGTGCCAGCAGCCGCGGACAGGCTAACTATGGCTACACCTTC.

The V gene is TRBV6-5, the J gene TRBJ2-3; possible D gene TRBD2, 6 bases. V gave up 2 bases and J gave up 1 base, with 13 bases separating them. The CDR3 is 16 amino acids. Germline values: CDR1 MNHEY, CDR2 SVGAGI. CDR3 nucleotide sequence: TGTGCCAGCAGTTACGATAGGGAGGTGGGCACAGATACGCAGTATTTT. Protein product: CASSYDREVGTDTQYF.

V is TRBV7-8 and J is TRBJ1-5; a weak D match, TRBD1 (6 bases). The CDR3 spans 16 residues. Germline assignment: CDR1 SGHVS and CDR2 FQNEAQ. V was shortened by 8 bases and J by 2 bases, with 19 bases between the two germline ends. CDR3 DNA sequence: TGTGCCAGCCAGGCTTACAGGGCGCGTCGCAATCAGCCCCAGCATTTT. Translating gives CASQAYRARRNQPQHF.

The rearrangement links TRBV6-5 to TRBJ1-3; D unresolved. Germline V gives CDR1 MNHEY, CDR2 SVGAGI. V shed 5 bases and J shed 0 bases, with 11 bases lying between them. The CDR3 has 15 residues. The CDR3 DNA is TGTGCCAGCAGTCCTTACAGAGACTCTGGAAACACCATATATTTT. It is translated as CASSPYRDSGNTIYF.

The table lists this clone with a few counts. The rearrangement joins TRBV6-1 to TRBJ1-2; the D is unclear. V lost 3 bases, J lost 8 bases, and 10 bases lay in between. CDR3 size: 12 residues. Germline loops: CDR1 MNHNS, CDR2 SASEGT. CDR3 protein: CASSERPGGYTF. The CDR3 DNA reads TGTGCCAGCAGTGAGAGACCGGGGGGCTACACCTTC.

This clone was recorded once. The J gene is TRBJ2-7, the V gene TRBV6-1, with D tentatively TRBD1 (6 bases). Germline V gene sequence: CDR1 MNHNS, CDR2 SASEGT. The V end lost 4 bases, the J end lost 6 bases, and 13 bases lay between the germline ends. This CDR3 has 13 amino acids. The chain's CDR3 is CASSANRVGEQYF. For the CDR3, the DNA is TGTGCCAGCAGTGCGAACAGGGTGGGCGAGCAGTACTTC.

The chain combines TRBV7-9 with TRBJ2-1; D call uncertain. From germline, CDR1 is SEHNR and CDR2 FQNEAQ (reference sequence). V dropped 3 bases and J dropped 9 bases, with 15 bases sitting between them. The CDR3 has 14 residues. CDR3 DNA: TGTGCCAGCAGCTTTATCACCGGGTACGGTGAGCAGTTCTTC. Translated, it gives CASSFITGYGEQFF.

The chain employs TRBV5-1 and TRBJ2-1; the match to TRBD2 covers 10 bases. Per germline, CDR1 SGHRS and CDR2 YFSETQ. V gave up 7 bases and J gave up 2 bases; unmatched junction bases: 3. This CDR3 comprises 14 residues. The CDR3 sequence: CASQSGGAYNEQFF. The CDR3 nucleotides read TGCGCCAGCCAGAGCGGGGGGGCCTACAATGAGCAGTTCTTC.

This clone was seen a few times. The CDR3 nucleotides are TGTGCCAGCAGTTCCATCCGGGACAGGGGGTTTTACGAGCAGTACTTC. As protein: CASSSIRDRGFYEQYF. The gene calls are TRBV27 and TRBJ2-7; 11 bases map to TRBD1. Germline V lookup: CDR1 MNHEY, CDR2 SMNVEV (reference sequence). This CDR3 has 16 residues. Trimming at V came to 4 bases and at J to 4 bases, leaving 9 bases not matched to a gene.

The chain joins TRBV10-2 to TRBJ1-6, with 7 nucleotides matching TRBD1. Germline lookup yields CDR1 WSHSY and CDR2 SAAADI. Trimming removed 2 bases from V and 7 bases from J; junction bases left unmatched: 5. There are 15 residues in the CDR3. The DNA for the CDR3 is TGCGCCAGCAGTGAGAGGGACAGTCTCAATTCACCCCTCCACTTT. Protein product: CASSERDSLNSPLHF.

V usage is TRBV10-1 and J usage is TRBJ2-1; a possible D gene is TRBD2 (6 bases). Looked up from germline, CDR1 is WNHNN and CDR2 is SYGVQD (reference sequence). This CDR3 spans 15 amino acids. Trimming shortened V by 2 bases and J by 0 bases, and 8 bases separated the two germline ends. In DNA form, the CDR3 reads TGCGCCAGCAGTGAGAGCGGGTCCTCCTACAATGAGCAGTTCTTC. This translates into CASSESGSSYNEQFF.

The CDR3 spells CASSELLLDSSNTGELFF. The CDR3 DNA follows: TGTGCCAGCAGTGAATTGCTTTTGGACAGCTCGAACACCGGGGAGCTGTTTTTT. The V and J genes are TRBV2 and TRBJ2-2, with D possibly matching TRBD1 (6 bases). The CDR3 is 18 amino acids. Trimming took 2 bases from V and 0 from J, leaving 16 bases between them. Germline CDR1 and CDR2: SNHLY and FYNNEI.

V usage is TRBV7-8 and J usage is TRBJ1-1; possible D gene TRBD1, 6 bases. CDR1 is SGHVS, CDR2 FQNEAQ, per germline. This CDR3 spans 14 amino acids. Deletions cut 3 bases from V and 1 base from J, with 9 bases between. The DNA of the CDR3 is TGTGCCAGCAGCTTTGACAGGCCGAACACTGAAGCTTTCTTT. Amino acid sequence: CASSFDRPNTEAFF.

Here the CDR3 DNA reads TGTGCCAGCAGCGAGACTAGCTACGAGCAGTACTTC. It yields the protein CASSETSYEQYF. The chain employs TRBV2 and TRBJ2-7; D perhaps matches TRBD2 (6 bases). The CDR3 is 12 amino acids. Germline CDR1 reads SNHLY; CDR2 reads FYNNEI. Deletions cut 6 bases from V and 3 bases from J, with 9 bases between.

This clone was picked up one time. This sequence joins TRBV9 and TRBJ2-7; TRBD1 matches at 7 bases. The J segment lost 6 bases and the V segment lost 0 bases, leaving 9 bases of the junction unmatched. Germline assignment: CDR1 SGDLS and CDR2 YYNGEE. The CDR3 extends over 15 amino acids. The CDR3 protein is CASSVEGQTLSEQYF. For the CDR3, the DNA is TGTGCCAGCAGCGTAGAGGGACAGACCCTAAGCGAGCAGTACTTC.

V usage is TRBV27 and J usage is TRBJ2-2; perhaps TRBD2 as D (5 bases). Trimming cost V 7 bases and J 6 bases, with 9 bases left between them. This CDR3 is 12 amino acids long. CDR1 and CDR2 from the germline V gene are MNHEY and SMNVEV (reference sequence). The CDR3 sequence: CASKGAAGELFF. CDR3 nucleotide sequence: TGTGCCAGCAAAGGAGCGGCCGGGGAGCTGTTTTTT.

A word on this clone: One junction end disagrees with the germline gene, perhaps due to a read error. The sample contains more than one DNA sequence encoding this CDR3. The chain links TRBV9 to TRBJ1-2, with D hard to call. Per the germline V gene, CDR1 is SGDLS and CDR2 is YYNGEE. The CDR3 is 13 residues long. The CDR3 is CASSVAGGYGYTF. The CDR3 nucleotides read TGTGCCAGTAGCGTAGCTGGCGGATATGGCTACACCTTC.

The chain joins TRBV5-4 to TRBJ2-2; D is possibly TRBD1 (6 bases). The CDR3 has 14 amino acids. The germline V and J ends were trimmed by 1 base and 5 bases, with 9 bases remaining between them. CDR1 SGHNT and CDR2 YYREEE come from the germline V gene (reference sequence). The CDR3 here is CASSLRRGTGELFF. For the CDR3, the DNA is TGTGCCAGCAGCTTGCGCAGGGGAACCGGGGAGCTGTTTTTT.

Here the CDR3 reads CASSPLVPTPDEQYF. The CDR3 DNA follows: TGTGCCAGCTCTCCGTTGGTCCCCACTCCGGACGAGCAGTACTTC. This chain links TRBV18 with TRBJ2-7; D call uncertain. The germline V and J ends were trimmed by 6 bases and 5 bases, with 20 bases remaining between them. The germline gives CDR1 KGHSH, CDR2 LQKENI. This CDR3 has 15 amino acids.

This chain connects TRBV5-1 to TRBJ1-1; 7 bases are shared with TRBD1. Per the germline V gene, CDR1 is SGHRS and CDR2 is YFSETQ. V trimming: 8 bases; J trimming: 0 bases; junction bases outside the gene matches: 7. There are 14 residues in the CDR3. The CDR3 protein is CASTGDSMNTEAFF. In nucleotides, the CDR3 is TGCGCCAGTACTGGGGACAGCATGAACACTGAAGCTTTCTTT. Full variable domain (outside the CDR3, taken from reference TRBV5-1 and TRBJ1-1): KAGVTQTPRYLIKTRGQQVTLSCSPISGHRSVSWYQQTPGQGLQFLFEYFSETQRNKGNFPGRFSGRQFSNSRSEMNVSTLELGDSALYLCASTGDSMNTEAFFGQGTRLTVV.

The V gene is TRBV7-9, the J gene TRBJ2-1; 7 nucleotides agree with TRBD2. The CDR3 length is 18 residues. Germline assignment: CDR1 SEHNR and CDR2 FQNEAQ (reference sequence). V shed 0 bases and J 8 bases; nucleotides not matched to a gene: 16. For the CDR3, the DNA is TGTGCCAGCAGCTTAGCTCCGCGGCTAGCGGTTAGAGGGGATGAGCAGTTCTTC. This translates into CASSLAPRLAVRGDEQFF.

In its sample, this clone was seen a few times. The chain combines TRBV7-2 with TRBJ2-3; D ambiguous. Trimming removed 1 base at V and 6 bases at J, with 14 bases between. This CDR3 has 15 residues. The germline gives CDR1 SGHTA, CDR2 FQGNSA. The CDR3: CASSLDGNTEDTQYF. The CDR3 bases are TGTGCCAGCAGCTTAGACGGAAACACAGAGGATACGCAGTATTTT.

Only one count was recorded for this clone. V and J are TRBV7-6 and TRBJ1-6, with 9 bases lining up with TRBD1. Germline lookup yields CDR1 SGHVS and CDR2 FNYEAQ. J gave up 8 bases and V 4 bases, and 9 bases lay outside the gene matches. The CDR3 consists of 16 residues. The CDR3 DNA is TGTGCCAGCAGCTCCCAGACAGGGGGAATACATTCACCCCTCCACTTT. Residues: CASSSQTGGIHSPLHF.

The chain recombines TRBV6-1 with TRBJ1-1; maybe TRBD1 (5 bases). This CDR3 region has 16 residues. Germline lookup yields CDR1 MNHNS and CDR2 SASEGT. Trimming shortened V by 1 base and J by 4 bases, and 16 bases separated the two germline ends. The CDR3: CASSEEAGRGGTEAFF. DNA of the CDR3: TGTGCCAGCAGTGAAGAGGCTGGGAGGGGTGGCACTGAAGCTTTCTTT.

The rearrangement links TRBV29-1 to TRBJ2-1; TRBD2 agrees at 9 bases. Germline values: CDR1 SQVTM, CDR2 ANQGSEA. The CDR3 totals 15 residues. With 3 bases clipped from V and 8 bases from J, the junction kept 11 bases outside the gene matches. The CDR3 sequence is CSVDGLAGIWDEQFF. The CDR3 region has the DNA TGCAGCGTTGACGGCCTAGCGGGGATCTGGGATGAGCAGTTCTTC.